This entry lists 3 T cell receptor beta chains sequenced from one sample in a study of OX40 agonist ivuxolimab in advanced cancers. TCRdb's copy holds only in-frame clones and misses some; the assay was immunoSEQ multiplex PCR. The sample carries over 25,000 clones, more than 70% recorded once. The sample in question was CD4+ or CD8+ T cells sorted from blood, obtained in a trial of the OX40 agonist ivuxolimab. The receptor set was obtained from an adult with an advanced solid tumor such as melanoma, head and neck, liver or kidney cancer.

The chain links TRBV19 to TRBJ1-5; maybe TRBD1 (6 bases). The V gene lost 5 bases and the J gene lost 3 bases, with 8 bases spanning the gap. The CDR3 is 13 amino acids. Germline values: CDR1 LNHDA, CDR2 SQIVND (reference sequence). CDR3 in amino acids: CASSRQDNQPQHF. The CDR3 DNA reads as TGTGCCAGTAGTCGACAGGACAATCAGCCCCAGCATTTT.

The genes are TRBV6-6 and TRBJ1-5, with 8 bases that match TRBD1. The CDR3 sequence is 15 residues long. J was trimmed by 2 bases and V by 5 bases; bases with no gene match: 5. Germline V gives CDR1 MNHNY, CDR2 SVGAGI (reference sequence). CDR3 residues: CASSNKGQGNQPQHF. As DNA, the CDR3 is TGTGCCAGCAGTAACAAGGGACAGGGCAATCAGCCCCAGCATTTT.

The rearrangement joins TRBV6-1 to TRBJ2-3, with 10 bases lining up with TRBD2. Looked up from germline, CDR1 is MNHNS and CDR2 is SASEGT. The junction had 7 bases not matched to a gene; V was cut back by 3 bases and J by 4 bases. The CDR3 has 16 residues. CDR3 residues: CASSDPGLALSDTQYF. CDR3 nucleotides: TGTGCCAGCAGTGACCCGGGACTAGCGTTGTCAGATACGCAGTATTTT.